This T cell receptor beta chain was sequenced during a study of shared clonotypes between healthy human individuals. General study results and limits: The low donor count limited represented genetic and exposure-history diversity. Memory subsets generally showed lower estimated richness than naive subsets.

The CDR3 consists of 14 residues. The germline gives CDR1 SEHNR, CDR2 FQNEAQ (reference sequence). V was cut by 5 bases and J by 3 bases, with 10 bases left in between. Assay runs were performed at deep level. TCRdb's table, derived via immunoSEQ multiplex PCR, lists solely in-frame clones and lacks some. The repertoire holds fewer than 1.4 million clones, with 75% to 85% as singletons. To note about this clone: Its target is unknown.

Sample: memory CD4+ T cells from PBMCs. Specified subset: CD45RA-negative fraction. The genes are TRBV7-9 and TRBJ2-2; no clear D. This sequence was found in a man between 18 and 29 years old in good health. Some clones in this sample may be carry-over from other donors' samples. In nucleotides, the CDR3 is TGTGCCAGCAGCGTTGACATTCACACCGGGGAGCTGTTTTTT. Amino acids: CASSVDIHTGELFF.